The rows below give T cell receptor beta chains drawn from one sample of a study of cytomegalovirus exposure and HLA in healthy donors. Produced via immunoSEQ multiplex PCR; TCRdb's table is partial and in-frame only. The sample consists of 150,000 to 200,000 clones, 75% to 85% of them appearing once. Sequenced material: PBMCs. The source of these receptors is a woman between 50 and 59 years old in good health and CMV-seronegative. CDR3s leave out the opening cysteine and the closing phenylalanine or tryptophan. The D gene is left open where the match is weak.

cdr3_aa	d_call	j_call	v_call
ASSWSRTGGEKLF	TRBD1	TRBJ1-4	TRBV27
ASSLARQEPQH	.	TRBJ1-5	TRBV7-2
ASSQIRHGTGAHEQY	TRBD1	.	TRBV4-1
ASSSMGSGRGPGELF	TRBD2	TRBJ2-2	TRBV28
SAAWARVNTEAF	.	TRBJ1-1	TRBV29-1
ASSRDSLANYGYT	.	TRBJ1-2	TRBV6-1
ASRTDRGSNGYT	TRBD1	TRBJ1-2	TRBV28
ASSLLSVVGPWEAF	.	TRBJ1-1	TRBV27
ASSRGREGYNEQF	TRBD2	TRBJ2-1	TRBV4-2
ASSLLGQQPQH	.	TRBJ1-5	TRBV7-9
ASSVGDRGLEKLF	TRBD1	TRBJ1-4	TRBV9
ASSAPPAGRNQPQH	.	TRBJ1-5	TRBV6-1
ASSIQEASQPQH	.	TRBJ1-5	TRBV19
ASSIMGLAGASSYNEQF	TRBD2	TRBJ2-1	TRBV19
ASSSYSNQPQH	.	TRBJ1-5	TRBV7-8
ASSHLISRSYNEQF	.	TRBJ2-1	TRBV7-2
SVDEGRGDNQPQH	.	TRBJ1-5	TRBV29-1
ASSPKETPVKYEQY	.	TRBJ2-7	TRBV28
ASSSDRGTQY	TRBD1	TRBJ2-5	TRBV11-1
ASSGSTQPVYEQY	.	TRBJ2-7	TRBV2
ASGFGQGAGRQY	TRBD1	TRBJ2-7	TRBV7-8
ASSRTGTRNYEQY	TRBD2	TRBJ2-7	TRBV19
ASSLGQSGVQPQH	.	TRBJ1-5	TRBV11-2
ASRQGVTNEKLF	TRBD1	TRBJ1-4	TRBV28
ASSLGLAGAYNEQF	TRBD2	TRBJ2-1	TRBV13
ASSVVPSGVTGELF	TRBD2	TRBJ2-2	TRBV9
ASSQGSTAYEQY	.	TRBJ2-7	TRBV27
ASSLDGTGGADTQY	TRBD1	TRBJ2-3	TRBV7-2
ASSTDLGDTQY	.	TRBJ2-3	TRBV2
ASSDKGTGRAYEQY	TRBD1	.	TRBV6-1
ASSKTTQQETQY	.	TRBJ2-5	TRBV6-5
ASSLYVGGRADEQF	TRBD2	TRBJ2-1	TRBV5-4
ASSQDPSGGSGANVLT	.	TRBJ2-6	TRBV4-1
ASSPNPTGTGHEQY	TRBD1	.	TRBV5-1